This is a list of T cell receptor beta chains from one sample in a study of low-dose radiotherapy and immunotherapy resistance in tumors. Using its own MiXCR run on the reads, TCRdb lists one record per CDR3 protein. The sample records roughly 60,000 distinct CDR3 sequences, under 30% being singletons. The sample consisted of PBMCs, taken before treatment. These receptors originate from a male donor with prostate cancer. Each CDR3 is given with its conserved first and last residue. A D gene is named only where the DNA matches it firmly. Only part of the rows carry a size: once, few, many, or a class if the clone is expanded.

j_call: TRBJ1-3; clone_size: many; d_call: TRBD1; v_call: TRBV30; cdr3_aa: CAWSRGQGEGNTIYF; cdr3_nt: TGTGCCTGGAGCCGGGGACAGGGTGAAGGAAACACCATATATTTT
j_call: TRBJ2-5; clone_size: NA; d_call: NA; v_call: TRBV28; cdr3_aa: CASSLSGTIQETQYF; cdr3_nt: TGTGCCAGCAGTTTATCGGGGACGATCCAAGAGACCCAGTACTTC
j_call: TRBJ2-1; clone_size: NA; d_call: TRBD2; v_call: TRBV5-1; cdr3_aa: CASSFGTSGSYNEQFF; cdr3_nt: TGCGCCAGCAGCTTCGGGACTAGCGGGAGCTACAATGAGCAGTTCTTC
j_call: TRBJ2-7; clone_size: many; d_call: NA; v_call: TRBV5-1; cdr3_aa: CASSSDSGGDEQYF; cdr3_nt: TGCGCCAGCAGCTCTGACTCAGGAGGGGACGAGCAGTACTTC
j_call: TRBJ2-3; clone_size: many; d_call: NA; v_call: TRBV20-1; cdr3_aa: CSARVPPGSTDTQYF; cdr3_nt: TGCAGTGCTAGAGTACCCCCGGGAAGCACAGATACGCAGTATTTT
j_call: TRBJ2-7; clone_size: many; d_call: TRBD2; v_call: TRBV20-1; cdr3_aa: CSARERGGGAGGPGNF; cdr3_nt: TGCAGTGCTAGAGAGAGAGGGGGTGGAGCGGGAGGGCCTGGGAACTTC
j_call: TRBJ1-2; clone_size: many; d_call: NA; v_call: TRBV27; cdr3_aa: CASSSAERLGYTF; cdr3_nt: TGTGCCAGCAGTTCAGCGGAGCGGCTCGGCTACACCTTC
j_call: TRBJ2-7; clone_size: many; d_call: NA; v_call: TRBV7-8; cdr3_aa: CASSSTLSSYEQYF; cdr3_nt: TGTGCCAGCAGCTCGACTCTTAGCTCCTACGAGCAGTACTTC
j_call: TRBJ2-7; clone_size: NA; d_call: NA; v_call: TRBV6-2/TRBV6-3; cdr3_aa: CASSNRRGEQYF; cdr3_nt: TGTGCCAGCAGTAACAGGAGGGGCGAGCAGTACTTC
j_call: TRBJ2-7; clone_size: many; d_call: NA; v_call: TRBV7-2; cdr3_aa: CATRKGGLSYEQYF; cdr3_nt: TGTGCCACCCGGAAGGGGGGCCTTTCCTACGAGCAGTACTTC
j_call: TRBJ2-7; clone_size: many; d_call: NA; v_call: TRBV27; cdr3_aa: CASSSGSSSYEQYF; cdr3_nt: TGTGCCAGCAGTTCAGGATCCAGCTCCTACGAGCAGTACTTC
j_call: TRBJ2-7; clone_size: many; d_call: TRBD1; v_call: TRBV20-1; cdr3_aa: CSARDREIEQYF; cdr3_nt: TGCAGTGCCAGGGACAGGGAGATTGAGCAGTACTTC
j_call: TRBJ2-2; clone_size: many; d_call: NA; v_call: TRBV5-1; cdr3_aa: CASSPMRGGETGELFF; cdr3_nt: TGCGCCAGTAGCCCGATGAGGGGGGGCGAGACCGGGGAGCTGTTTTTT
j_call: TRBJ2-7; clone_size: few; d_call: NA; v_call: TRBV6-2/TRBV6-3; cdr3_aa: CASGNFYGRAAYEQYF; cdr3_nt: TGTGCCAGCGGAAACTTCTACGGCAGGGCTGCCTACGAGCAGTACTTC
j_call: TRBJ1-1; clone_size: NA; d_call: NA; v_call: TRBV9; cdr3_aa: CASSVAPMNTEAFF; cdr3_nt: TGTGCCAGCAGCGTAGCCCCGATGAACACTGAAGCTTTCTTT
j_call: TRBJ2-5; clone_size: many; d_call: TRBD1; v_call: TRBV2; cdr3_aa: CASSAGQGWLETQYF; cdr3_nt: TGTGCCAGCAGTGCGGGACAGGGGTGGCTAGAGACCCAGTACTTC
j_call: TRBJ2-7; clone_size: many; d_call: TRBD2; v_call: TRBV5-1; cdr3_aa: CASSPGLAGAYEQYF; cdr3_nt: TGCGCCAGCAGCCCGGGACTAGCGGGAGCCTACGAGCAGTACTTC
j_call: TRBJ2-1; clone_size: many; d_call: NA; v_call: TRBV29-1; cdr3_aa: CSVERRWGDTEQFF; cdr3_nt: TGCAGCGTTGAACGGAGGTGGGGGGACACTGAGCAGTTCTTC
j_call: TRBJ2-5; clone_size: NA; d_call: NA; v_call: TRBV10-3; cdr3_aa: CAISPSEGKRYF; cdr3_nt: TGTGCCATCAGTCCCTCGGAGGGGAAGAGGTACTTC
j_call: TRBJ2-2; clone_size: NA; d_call: NA; v_call: TRBV28; cdr3_aa: CASSTPTGELFF; cdr3_nt: TGTGCCAGCAGTACCCCCACCGGGGAGCTGTTTTTT
j_call: TRBJ1-2; clone_size: many; d_call: TRBD1; v_call: TRBV5-6; cdr3_aa: CASSPGTGTPNYGYTF; cdr3_nt: TGTGCCAGCAGCCCCGGGACAGGGACTCCTAACTATGGCTACACCTTC
j_call: TRBJ2-2; clone_size: many; d_call: TRBD2; v_call: TRBV2; cdr3_aa: CASSGTSGRFSGELFF; cdr3_nt: TGTGCCAGCAGCGGCACTAGCGGGAGATTCTCCGGGGAGCTGTTTTTT
j_call: TRBJ2-2; clone_size: NA; d_call: NA; v_call: TRBV21-1; cdr3_aa: CASPRDRANTGELFFF; cdr3_nt: NA
j_call: TRBJ1-2; clone_size: many; d_call: NA; v_call: TRBV10-2; cdr3_aa: CASSESRVNGYTF; cdr3_nt: TGCGCCAGCAGTGAGTCCAGGGTCAATGGCTACACCTTC
j_call: TRBJ2-2; clone_size: many; d_call: TRBD1; v_call: TRBV5-1; cdr3_aa: CASSSGQGLTGELFF; cdr3_nt: TGCGCCAGCAGCTCCGGACAGGGGCTGACCGGGGAGCTGTTTTTT
j_call: TRBJ1-5; clone_size: many; d_call: TRBD1; v_call: TRBV19; cdr3_aa: CATSDRGNQPQHF; cdr3_nt: TGTGCCACTTCGGACAGGGGGAATCAGCCCCAGCATTTT
j_call: TRBJ2-7; clone_size: many; d_call: NA; v_call: TRBV3-1; cdr3_aa: CASSQIYYEQYF; cdr3_nt: TGTGCCAGCAGCCAGATATACTACGAGCAGTACTTC
j_call: TRBJ2-7; clone_size: many; d_call: TRBD1; v_call: TRBV6-2/TRBV6-3; cdr3_aa: CAIAGQDTYEQYF; cdr3_nt: TGTGCCATTGCGGGACAGGACACCTACGAGCAGTACTTC
j_call: TRBJ2-5; clone_size: NA; d_call: TRBD2; v_call: TRBV28; cdr3_aa: CASTLTWTSAQETQYF; cdr3_nt: TGTGCCAGCACCCTGACCTGGACTAGCGCGCAAGAGACCCAGTACTTC
j_call: TRBJ1-5; clone_size: many; d_call: NA; v_call: TRBV19; cdr3_aa: CASSTQKNQPQHF; cdr3_nt: TGTGCCAGTAGTACGCAAAAAAATCAGCCCCAGCATTTT
j_call: TRBJ2-1; clone_size: many; d_call: TRBD2; v_call: TRBV5-5; cdr3_aa: CASSVSGLAGNEQFF; cdr3_nt: TGTGCCAGCAGCGTATCCGGACTAGCAGGCAATGAGCAGTTCTTC
j_call: TRBJ2-5; clone_size: NA; d_call: NA; v_call: TRBV18; cdr3_aa: CASSPRDGLQETQYF; cdr3_nt: TGTGCCAGCTCACCGCGAGACGGTCTCCAAGAGACCCAGTACTTC
j_call: TRBJ2-3; clone_size: NA; d_call: TRBD1; v_call: TRBV18; cdr3_aa: CASSSWTGTTDTQYF; cdr3_nt: TGTGCCAGCTCATCCTGGACAGGAACCACAGATACGCAGTATTTT
j_call: TRBJ1-4; clone_size: NA; d_call: TRBD1; v_call: TRBV6-2/TRBV6-3; cdr3_aa: CASTTPGQGNEKLFF; cdr3_nt: TGTGCCAGCACCACGCCGGGACAGGGGAATGAAAAACTGTTTTTT
j_call: TRBJ1-1; clone_size: medium-sized; d_call: NA; v_call: TRBV28; cdr3_aa: CASASGALNTEAFF; cdr3_nt: TGTGCCAGCGCCTCGGGAGCGTTGAACACTGAAGCTTTCTTT
j_call: TRBJ2-7; clone_size: many; d_call: NA; v_call: TRBV7-9; cdr3_aa: CASRPPGTHAHEQYF; cdr3_nt: TGTGCCAGCAGGCCCCCGGGGACCCACGCACACGAGCAGTACTTC
j_call: TRBJ2-1; clone_size: medium-sized; d_call: NA; v_call: TRBV21-1; cdr3_aa: CASSKGAAGASYNEQFF; cdr3_nt: TGTGCCAGCAGCAAAGGTGCTGCGGGGGCCTCCTACAATGAGCAGTTCTTC
j_call: TRBJ2-2; clone_size: many; d_call: TRBD2; v_call: TRBV5-6; cdr3_aa: CASSGGLAGATNTGELFF; cdr3_nt: TGTGCCAGCAGCGGGGGACTAGCGGGGGCAACGAACACCGGGGAGCTGTTTTTT
j_call: TRBJ2-7; clone_size: many; d_call: TRBD1; v_call: TRBV5-1; cdr3_aa: CASFDGTGHEQYF; cdr3_nt: TGCGCCAGCTTCGACGGGACAGGTCACGAGCAGTACTTC
j_call: TRBJ2-7; clone_size: NA; d_call: NA; v_call: TRBV4-1; cdr3_aa: CASSQDLGGASYEQYF; cdr3_nt: TGCGCCAGCAGCCAAGATCTTGGCGGTGCCTCCTACGAGCAGTACTTC
j_call: TRBJ2-1; clone_size: once; d_call: NA; v_call: TRBV28; cdr3_aa: CASSSSTAGLKYNEQFF; cdr3_nt: TGTGCCAGCAGTTCCTCAACGGCGGGTCTCAAATACAATGAGCAGTTCTTC
j_call: TRBJ1-3; clone_size: many; d_call: NA; v_call: TRBV7-9; cdr3_aa: CASSFTREEDTIYF; cdr3_nt: TGTGCCAGCAGCTTCACCCGGGAAGAGGACACCATATATTTT
j_call: TRBJ2-3; clone_size: many; d_call: NA; v_call: TRBV29-1; cdr3_aa: CSVEGAGGTDTQYF; cdr3_nt: TGCAGCGTTGAGGGGGCCGGGGGAACAGATACGCAGTATTTT
j_call: TRBJ2-7; clone_size: few; d_call: NA; v_call: TRBV7-9; cdr3_aa: CASSPRQGNSYEQYF; cdr3_nt: TGTGCCAGCAGCCCCCGGCAGGGGAACTCCTACGAGCAGTACTTC
j_call: TRBJ2-7; clone_size: NA; d_call: TRBD2; v_call: TRBV3-1; cdr3_aa: CASSQATSGNYEQYF; cdr3_nt: TGTGCCAGCAGCCAAGCTACTAGCGGGAACTACGAGCAGTACTTC
j_call: TRBJ2-3; clone_size: NA; d_call: NA; v_call: TRBV11-2; cdr3_aa: CASSVSGPDTQYF; cdr3_nt: TGTGCCAGCAGCGTCAGCGGCCCAGATACGCAGTATTTT
j_call: TRBJ2-5; clone_size: few; d_call: NA; v_call: TRBV2; cdr3_aa: CASQLGTQETQYF; cdr3_nt: TGTGCCAGCCAGCTGGGGACCCAAGAGACCCAGTACTTC
j_call: TRBJ1-1; clone_size: many; d_call: TRBD1; v_call: TRBV6-5; cdr3_aa: CASRLDRAGYNTEAFF; cdr3_nt: TGTGCCAGCAGACTCGACAGGGCGGGGTACAACACTGAAGCTTTCTTT
j_call: TRBJ2-1; clone_size: NA; d_call: TRBD2; v_call: TRBV6-2/TRBV6-3; cdr3_aa: CASSSRGTSGNNEQFF; cdr3_nt: TGTGCCAGCAGTTCCAGAGGGACTAGCGGGAACAATGAGCAGTTCTTC